These 24 T cell receptor beta chains came from one sample sequenced in a study of T-cell memory formation after mild COVID-19. TCRdb independently ran MiXCR on the 5' RACE reads; one entry per CDR3 protein. The data hold fewer than 600,000 distinct CDR3 sequences, with 20% to 25% observed a single time. The specimen sequenced was PBMCs or a T cell subset sorted from them (not recorded which). These receptors were collected from an adult woman who had mild COVID-19 (a few samples of this study predate the infection). Cell type and time point are not known.

This clonotype has just a few counts. The CDR3 sequence is CASSLNLRRGASTDTQYF. Written as DNA, the CDR3 is TGTGCCAGCAGCCTCAACCTACGGAGAGGAGCAAGCACAGATACGCAGTATTTT. This chain uses TRBV7-8 with TRBJ2-3, with D unresolved. Germline loops: CDR1 SGHVS, CDR2 FQNEAQ. The CDR3 runs 18 residues. Trimming shortened V by 5 bases and J by 0 bases, and 21 bases separated the two germline ends.

The chain carries TRBV6-5 and TRBJ1-1; 7 nucleotides agree with TRBD1. Looked up from germline, CDR1 is MNHEY and CDR2 is SVGAGI. The CDR3 has 15 amino acids. Unmatched junction bases numbered 11, after V lost 6 bases and J lost 4 bases. CDR3: CASSPMGQSGTEAFF. In nucleotides, the CDR3 is TGTGCCAGCAGCCCGATGGGACAGTCGGGCACTGAAGCTTTCTTT.

This chain uses TRBV7-9 with TRBJ2-1, with 10 bases aligning to TRBD2. This CDR3 comprises 16 residues. Germline V gene data show CDR1 as SEHNR and CDR2 as FQNEAQ (reference sequence). V lost 5 bases and J lost 6; bases outside the gene matches: 10. The CDR3 spells CASSPATSGTGNEQFF. Here the CDR3 DNA reads TGTGCCAGCAGCCCAGCTACTAGCGGGACGGGCAATGAGCAGTTCTTC.

The V and J genes are TRBV27 and TRBJ2-1; D call uncertain. CDR1 MNHEY and CDR2 SMNVEV come from the germline V gene (reference sequence). V lost 2 bases to trimming and J lost 11 bases, with 10 bases between them. This CDR3 is 12 amino acids long. CDR3 sequence (DNA): TGTGCCAGCAGTTTACGGTCGGATAAGCAGTTCTTC. It yields the protein CASSLRSDKQFF.

This clonotype was seen a few times. This rearrangement joins TRBV6-5 to TRBJ1-1; possible D gene TRBD1, 5 bases. V was cut by 6 bases and J by 5 bases, with 19 bases left in between. Germline CDR1 MNHEY, CDR2 SVGAGI. The CDR3 consists of 15 residues. The CDR3 DNA reads as TGTGCCAGCAGCACAAGACCAAGACAGCATACTGAAGCTTTCTTT. It is translated as CASSTRPRQHTEAFF.

This clonotype was recorded a few times. This CDR3 reads CASSLRGSGELFF. The CDR3 nucleotides read TGTGCCAGCAGCCTCCGGGGAAGCGGGGAGCTGTTTTTT. V gene TRBV3-1 combines with J gene TRBJ2-2, with a tentative D call TRBD2 (5 bases). The ends were cut back, 4 bases at V and 7 bases at J, with 10 bases in the middle. The CDR3 loop spans 13 amino acids. The germline V gene encodes CDR1 LGHDT and CDR2 YNNKEL (reference sequence).

The chain has TRBV7-2 and TRBJ2-5, with D possibly matching TRBD2 (6 bases). The ends were cut back, 3 bases at V and 5 bases at J, with 10 bases in the middle. The CDR3 length is 13 residues. Germline loops: CDR1 SGHTA, CDR2 FQGNSA. CDR3: CASSFGSGETQYF. CDR3 nucleotide sequence: TGTGCCAGCAGCTTCGGGAGTGGCGAGACCCAGTACTTC.

The V and J genes are TRBV23-1 and TRBJ2-1; D uncertain. TRBV23-1 is flagged as an ORF with uncertain function. The CDR3 covers 14 residues. V gave up 2 bases and J gave up 8 bases, with 13 bases separating them. The CDR3 DNA sequence: TGCGCCAGCAGTCAAAAGGCCCAGACGCATGAGCAGTTCTTC. Amino acid sequence: CASSQKAQTHEQFF.

The chain couples TRBV7-2 to TRBJ2-1, with D perhaps matching TRBD2 (5 bases). In germline, CDR1 is SGHTA, CDR2 FQGNSA. The V end lost 1 base, the J end lost 6 bases, and 10 bases lay between the germline ends. The CDR3 has 14 residues. CDR3 loop: CASSLDPRGNEQFF. CDR3 sequence (DNA): TGTGCCAGCAGCTTAGACCCCCGGGGCAATGAGCAGTTCTTC.

This clonotype was picked up a small number of times. The rearrangement links TRBV7-9 to TRBJ2-1; 7 bases are shared with TRBD1. Losses at the gene ends were 8 bases for V and 6 bases for J; bases not matched to a gene: 7. The germline CDR1 and CDR2 sequences are SEHNR and FQNEAQ (reference sequence). The CDR3 totals 13 residues. DNA for the CDR3: TGTGCCAGCGGCAGGGGGAGCCCCAATGAGCAGTTCTTC. It codes for CASGRGSPNEQFF.

In its sample, this clonotype was seen a few times. The chain uses TRBV12-3 or TRBV12-4 and TRBJ2-5; D is unresolved. The CDR3 has 13 residues. With 10 bases removed from V and 1 base from J, the gap between germline ends came to 13 bases. The CDR3 DNA follows: TGTGCCACCAGCATAGGCTCCCAAGAGACCCAGTACTTC. Translation: CATSIGSQETQYF.

This clonotype was counted only a few times. The genes are TRBV7-2 and TRBJ2-3; the match to TRBD2 covers 10 bases. The CDR3 contains 15 residues. V was pared by 5 bases and J by 15 bases, with 17 bases of the junction left unmatched. Germline assignment: CDR1 SGHTA and CDR2 FQGNSA. CDR3 sequence: CASSRRGLAGVAIYF. DNA of the CDR3: TGTGCCAGCAGCCGCCGAGGGCTAGCGGGAGTCGCCATTTATTTT.

Only one count was recorded for this clonotype. The V and J genes are TRBV3-1 and TRBJ1-2, with no clear D. Germline V gene data show CDR1 as LGHDT and CDR2 as YNNKEL (reference sequence). The ends were cut back, 4 bases at V and 1 base at J, with 10 bases in the middle. The CDR3 is 14 residues long. CDR3 protein: CASSPLWLNYGYTF. The DNA of the CDR3 is TGTGCCAGCAGCCCGCTGTGGCTTAACTATGGCTACACCTTC. The full variable domain, its missing parts supplied by reference TRBV3-1 and TRBJ1-2, is DTAVSQTPKYLVTQMGNDKSIKCEQNLGHDTMYWYKQDSKKFLKIMFSYNNKELIINETVPNRFSPKSPDKAHLNLHINSLELGDSAVYFCASSPLWLNYGYTFGSGTRLTVV.

The rearrangement links TRBV7-3 to TRBJ2-3; TRBD2 might be the D (7 bases). Germline-derived CDR1 and CDR2 are SGHTA and FQGTGA. This CDR3 is 13 amino acids long. V was cut by 7 bases and J by 10 bases, with 18 bases left in between. CDR3 amino acids: CASTEGGAGSQYF. The CDR3 region has the DNA TGTGCCAGCACCGAGGGGGGGGCCGGATCGCAGTATTTT.

This clonotype was counted a few times. The rearrangement uses TRBV20-1 and TRBJ2-3; D is unresolved. The CDR3 has 12 amino acids. Germline values: CDR1 DFQATT, CDR2 SNEGSKA (reference sequence). Trimming pared 7 bases from V and 1 base from J, leaving 9 bases between. This chain's CDR3 is CSGSEGTDTQYF. Here the CDR3 DNA reads TGCAGTGGAAGTGAAGGCACAGATACGCAGTATTTT.

This clonotype turned up a few times. V and J are TRBV27 and TRBJ1-1, with D unresolved. The CDR3 spans 14 residues. V shed 9 bases and J shed 1 base, with 15 bases lying between them. Germline assignment: CDR1 MNHEY and CDR2 SMNVEV (reference sequence). CDR3 in amino acids: CASREIDGNTEAFF. Here the CDR3 DNA reads TGTGCCAGTAGAGAAATCGACGGGAACACTGAAGCTTTCTTT.

This clonotype showed up just a few times. The J gene is TRBJ2-1, the V gene TRBV6-2 or TRBV6-3; TRBD2 agrees at 7 bases. The CDR3 covers 15 residues. With V trimmed by 6 bases and J by 1 base, 6 bases remained unmatched. Germline V gene lookup returns CDR1 MNHEY and CDR2 SVGEGT. The CDR3 region has the DNA TGTGCCAGCAGCCCAGCCGGGGGGTCCTACAATGAGCAGTTCTTC. Its translation: CASSPAGGSYNEQFF.

The gene calls are TRBV29-1 and TRBJ2-7, with 7 bases lining up with TRBD2. Germline-derived CDR1 and CDR2 are SQVTM and ANQGSEA. CDR3 length equals 13 residues. The junction had 10 bases not matched to a gene; V was cut back by 7 bases and J by 4 bases. DNA for the CDR3: TGCAGCGCGGTGGGGCAGGGAGGGTACGAGCAGTACTTC. Residues: CSAVGQGGYEQYF.

This clonotype came up a few times. The genes are TRBV4-1 and TRBJ1-5; a possible D gene is TRBD1 (6 bases). The V gene's germline CDR1 is MGHRA and CDR2 YSYEKL. CDR3 length: 15 amino acids. V was clipped by 2 bases and J by 4 bases, with 12 bases between them. CDR3 in amino acids: CASSQLGARNQPQHF. CDR3 nucleotides: TGCGCCAGCAGCCAATTGGGGGCGCGAAATCAGCCCCAGCATTTT.

The chain couples TRBV5-1 to TRBJ2-1; 7 positions agree with TRBD2. Losses at the gene ends were 4 bases for V and 0 bases for J; bases not matched to a gene: 7. The germline CDR1 and CDR2 sequences are SGHRS and YFSETQ. The CDR3 consists of 16 residues. The CDR3: CASSGERGSSYNEQFF. The CDR3 nucleotides read TGCGCCAGCAGCGGGGAGCGGGGTAGCTCCTACAATGAGCAGTTCTTC.

This clonotype came up a few times. The chain joins TRBV6-5 to TRBJ1-1; D remains unclear. Trimming removed 5 bases from V and 0 bases from J, with 7 bases in between. In germline, CDR1 is MNHEY, CDR2 SVGAGI. CDR3 length equals 13 residues. The CDR3 spells CASSRFMNTEAFF. For the CDR3, the DNA is TGTGCCAGCAGTAGGTTCATGAACACTGAAGCTTTCTTT.

The V gene is TRBV30, the J gene TRBJ1-1, with TRBD1 as a possible D gene (6 bases). V lost 5 bases, J lost 0 bases, and 13 bases lay in between. CDR3 length equals 14 residues. Germline CDR1 and CDR2: GTSNPN and SVGIG (reference sequence). Written as DNA, the CDR3 is TGTGCCTGGTCCGGGGGGCTGCTGAACACTGAAGCTTTCTTT. Translated: CAWSGGLLNTEAFF.

This clonotype has more than one count but fewer than ten. The chain couples TRBV27 to TRBJ2-3; the D gene is possibly TRBD1 (7 bases). CDR1 is MNHEY, CDR2 SMNVEV, per germline (reference sequence). The length of the CDR3 is 15 residues. V lost 4 bases to trimming and J lost 5 bases, with 16 bases between them. The CDR3 spells CASSSWRGHRDTQYF. Written as DNA, the CDR3 is TGTGCCAGCAGTTCGTGGAGGGGGCATAGAGATACGCAGTATTTT.

This clonotype was picked up a small number of times. The J gene is TRBJ2-7, the V gene TRBV29-1; D gene ambiguous. V was cut by 0 bases and J by 5 bases, with 14 bases left in between. The CDR3 length is 14 residues. Germline assignment: CDR1 SQVTM and CDR2 ANQGSEA. The CDR3 reads CSVEDWGREDEQYF. DNA for the CDR3: TGCAGCGTTGAAGATTGGGGTAGGGAAGACGAGCAGTACTTC.